Listed here are 26 T cell receptor beta chains from one sample, sequenced in a study of long-term antiretroviral therapy in people with HIV. They ran version v3.0 of the immunoSEQ assay at survey level. Repertoires were generated with immunoSEQ multiplex PCR, while TCRdb's copy carries only in-frame clones and drops some. In the table there are roughly 20,000 clones, more than 75% of which are singletons. The input for sequencing was unsorted PBMCs, taken 2.3 years after starting antiretroviral therapy. These receptors came from a man aged 60-69 years with HIV.

This clone was seen more than once but under ten times. The V call is TRBV28, the J call TRBJ1-1; no definite D call. The germline V gene has CDR1 MDHEN and CDR2 SYDVKM. This CDR3 is built from 14 residues. The V and J ends lost 5 bases and 0 bases respectively, with 10 bases between them. The CDR3 DNA follows: TGTGCCAGCAGTCCCCTGACATTGAACACTGAAGCTTTCTTT. Amino acid sequence: CASSPLTLNTEAFF.

V is TRBV6-5 and J is TRBJ2-7; D is ambiguous. Trimming removed 3 bases at V and 3 bases at J, with 9 bases between. Germline V lookup: CDR1 MNHEY, CDR2 SVGAGI. CDR3 length: 13 amino acids. The CDR3 DNA follows: TGTGCCAGCAGTTATAAACAGAACTACGAGCAGTACTTC. Translation gives CASSYKQNYEQYF.

Only one count was recorded for this clone. This sequence joins TRBV5-1 and TRBJ1-1, with D perhaps TRBD1 (6 bases). The germline V gene has CDR1 SGHRS and CDR2 YFSETQ. CDR3 length: 15 residues. V lost 0 bases and J 1 base, leaving 10 bases between the germline ends. The CDR3 region is CASSLVGGANTEAFF. CDR3 DNA sequence: TGCGCCAGCAGCTTGGTCGGGGGGGCGAACACTGAAGCTTTCTTT.

The V gene is TRBV7-2, the J gene TRBJ2-2; no definite D call. The germline V gene has CDR1 SGHTA and CDR2 FQGNSA. The V gene lost 2 bases and the J gene lost 2 bases, with 6 bases spanning the gap. The CDR3 loop spans 14 amino acids. The CDR3 nucleotides are TGTGCCAGCAGCTTAATTTTAAACACCGGGGAGCTGTTTTTT. Protein product: CASSLILNTGELFF. The full variable domain, with the rest looked up from reference TRBV7-2 and TRBJ2-2, is GAGVSQSPSNKVTEKGKDVELRCDPISGHTALYWYRQSLGQGLEFLIYFQGNSAPDKSGLPSDRFSAERTGGSVSTLTIQRTQQEDSAVYLCASSLILNTGELFFGEGSRLTVL.

A note on this clone: One end of the junction is discordant with germline, which a read error may explain. The chain uses TRBV7-7 and TRBJ2-3; a weak D match, TRBD2 (6 bases). The CDR3 runs to 14 residues. Looked up from germline, CDR1 is SSHAT and CDR2 is FNYEAQ (reference sequence). The CDR3 nucleotides are TGTGCTAGCAGCCTGGGCCCGGGGGAAGATACGCAGTATTTT. This encodes CASSLGPGEDTQYF.

This clone was recorded once. This rearrangement joins TRBV4-1 to TRBJ2-7; D not resolved. V was shortened by 5 bases and J by 4 bases, with 9 bases between the two germline ends. The V gene's germline CDR1 is MGHRA and CDR2 YSYEKL. CDR3 length: 12 amino acids. The CDR3 DNA reads as TGCGCCAGCAGCGCCACAGCGTACGAGCAGTACTTC. Its protein product is CASSATAYEQYF.

V and J are TRBV5-1 and TRBJ2-2; D gene ambiguous. Trimming left V 2 bases short and J 4 bases short, with 9 bases between. This CDR3 comprises 14 residues. Germline-derived CDR1 and CDR2 are SGHRS and YFSETQ. The CDR3 sequence is CASSFGDGTGELFF. The CDR3 DNA sequence: TGCGCCAGCAGCTTTGGCGACGGCACCGGGGAGCTGTTTTTT.

The chain recombines TRBV7-9 with TRBJ2-7; maybe TRBD2 (6 bases). The CDR3 length is 15 residues. From germline, CDR1 is SEHNR and CDR2 FQNEAQ (reference sequence). Between the trimmed V and J ends, which lost 1 base and 4 bases, there was a span of 14 bases. CDR3: CASSLVKGLIYEQYF. CDR3 DNA: TGTGCCAGCAGCTTAGTGAAGGGACTGATATACGAGCAGTACTTC. The variable domain in full, completed from reference TRBV7-9 and TRBJ2-7, reads DTGVSQNPRHKITKRGQNVTFRCDPISEHNRLYWYRQTLGQGPEFLTYFQNEAQLEKSRLLSDRFSAERPKGSFSTLEIQRTEQGDSAMYLCASSLVKGLIYEQYFGPGTRLTVT.

Only one count was recorded for this clone. The genes are TRBV10-1 and TRBJ2-2; the D gene is possibly TRBD1 (6 bases). CDR1 is WNHNN and CDR2 is SYGVQD in the germline V gene (reference sequence). There are 15 residues in the CDR3. Between the trimmed V and J ends, which lost 7 bases and 5 bases, there was a span of 17 bases. The CDR3 protein is CASTEVLGGTGELFF. The CDR3 coding sequence is TGCGCCAGCACCGAGGTACTAGGGGGTACCGGGGAGCTGTTTTTT.

The genes are TRBV7-6 and TRBJ2-1; D is perhaps TRBD1 (6 bases). The CDR3 loop spans 17 amino acids. V dropped 5 bases and J dropped 7 bases, with 24 bases sitting between them. Germline CDR1 and CDR2: SGHVS and FNYEAQ. The DNA of the CDR3 is TGTGCCAGCAGCCCCTGGGGGCAGGGCTTGTTGGCTAATGAGCAGTTCTTC. Translated, it gives CASSPWGQGLLANEQFF.

CDR3 in DNA: TGTGCCAGCAGTCGAGCGGGGAGCTCCTACAATGAGCAGTTCTTC. This codes for CASSRAGSSYNEQFF. The genes are TRBV25-1 and TRBJ2-1; TRBD2 matches 7 bases. The CDR3 loop spans 15 amino acids. After removal of 5 bases from V and 0 bases from J, the junction contained 4 bases not matched to a gene. CDR1 and CDR2 (germline): MGHDK, SYGVNS.

The chain uses TRBV13 and TRBJ2-3; 10 bases align to TRBD2. Trimming took 3 bases from V and 1 from J; bases not matched to a gene: 4. CDR1 is PRHDT, CDR2 FYEKMQ, per germline (reference sequence). CDR3 length: 16 residues. The CDR3 coding sequence is TGTGCCAGCAGCTTGAGTGGGACTAGCGGCACAGATACGCAGTATTTT. Amino acids: CASSLSGTSGTDTQYF.

The gene calls are TRBV25-1 and TRBJ1-5; D unclear. The V gene lost 1 base and the J gene lost 2 bases, with 12 bases spanning the gap. Germline V gene lookup returns CDR1 MGHDK and CDR2 SYGVNS. The CDR3 runs to 16 residues. The CDR3 spells CASSESSFAGNQPQHF. In DNA form, the CDR3 reads TGTGCCAGCAGTGAATCGTCTTTCGCGGGCAATCAGCCCCAGCATTTT.

The rearrangement links TRBV19 to TRBJ2-7, with D maybe TRBD2 (7 bases). The germline V and J ends were trimmed by 4 bases and 0 bases, with 19 bases remaining between them. Per germline, CDR1 LNHDA and CDR2 SQIVND (reference sequence). This CDR3 comprises 17 residues. Written as DNA, the CDR3 is TGTGCCAGTAGTACGCGAGGGGGGGGCAAGAGCTCCTACGAGCAGTACTTC. It codes for CASSTRGGGKSSYEQYF.

The rearrangement links TRBV5-1 to TRBJ2-1; 11 nucleotides match TRBD2. The CDR3 covers 15 residues. V shed 4 bases and J 2 bases; nucleotides not matched to a gene: 2. CDR1 and CDR2 (germline): SGHRS, YFSETQ. The CDR3 bases are TGCGCCAGCAGCCCTAGCGGGGGGACCTACAATGAGCAGTTCTTC. Protein product: CASSPSGGTYNEQFF.

The V gene is TRBV2, the J gene TRBJ1-3; no clear D gene. Germline assignment: CDR1 SNHLY and CDR2 FYNNEI. The length of the CDR3 is 15 residues. V shed 8 bases and J shed 0 bases, with 14 bases lying between them. The CDR3: CASSMDPSSGNTIYF. The CDR3 DNA reads as TGTGCCAGCTCCATGGATCCGAGCTCTGGAAACACCATATATTTT.

This rearrangement joins TRBV10-3 to TRBJ1-2; a possible D gene is TRBD1 (6 bases). V was cut by 1 base and J by 4 bases, with 13 bases left in between. The CDR3 loop spans 15 amino acids. Germline V gene sequence: CDR1 ENHRY, CDR2 SYGVKD. This CDR3 reads CAISEYPQGGYGYTF. The DNA for the CDR3 is TGTGCCATCAGTGAGTACCCACAGGGAGGCTATGGCTACACCTTC.

The gene calls are TRBV21-1 and TRBJ2-4; the table's TRBD2 call for D was not verified on the DNA. TRBV21-1 is a listed pseudogene. This CDR3 comprises 20 residues. The DNA of the CDR3 is TGTGCCAGCAGCACCCATGGACTAGCGGGGGGGGATGGAGCCAAAAACATTCAGTACTTC. Its translation: CASSTHGLAGGDGAKNIQYF.

CDR3 sequence (DNA): TGTGCCAGTAGTCGGACGAACACTGAAGCTTTCTTT. Protein sequence: CASSRTNTEAFF. The chain combines TRBV19 with TRBJ1-1; D is undetermined. The V gene's germline CDR1 is LNHDA and CDR2 SQIVND (reference sequence). V lost 5 bases and J lost 1, with 5 bases in between. The length of the CDR3 is 12 residues.

The chain joins TRBV1 to TRBJ2-7. TRBV1 is a pseudogene locus. This CDR3 comprises 14 residues. CDR3 sequence reads: CTSSQASLHYEQYF. The CDR3 nucleotides read TGCACCAGCAGCCAGGCGTCCCTGCACTACGAGCAGTACTTC.

The chain has TRBV10-3 and TRBJ1-4, with a tentative D call TRBD1 (6 bases). The CDR3 has 16 residues. V was trimmed by 3 bases and J by 4 bases, leaving 15 bases between them. Germline CDR1 is ENHRY and CDR2 is SYGVKD. CDR3 sequence: CAISEYRDRSNEKLFF. DNA for the CDR3: TGTGCCATCAGTGAATACAGGGACCGGAGTAATGAAAAACTGTTTTTT.

This chain uses TRBV15 with TRBJ2-7; weak D call: TRBD1 (6 bases). The CDR3 is 15 amino acids. The V end was cut by 2 bases, the J end by 6 bases, with 17 bases between. The germline CDR1 and CDR2 sequences are LNHNV and YYDKDF (reference sequence). The CDR3 DNA is TGTGCCACCAGCAGAAACCGGGACACCGAGATCGAGCAGTACTTC. Its translation: CATSRNRDTEIEQYF.

J is TRBJ2-1 and V is TRBV5-4; maybe TRBD1 (6 bases). V was pared by 4 bases and J by 6 bases, with 17 bases between. The CDR3 sequence is 15 residues long. Per germline, CDR1 SGHNT and CDR2 YYREEE (reference sequence). CDR3 bases: TGTGCCAGCAGCCCTGCAGGGGATCCCTTCAATGAGCAGTTCTTC. Its protein is CASSPAGDPFNEQFF.

The J gene is TRBJ2-5, the V gene TRBV9; weak D call: TRBD2 (5 bases). The CDR3 has 15 amino acids. Germline CDR1 and CDR2: SGDLS and YYNGEE. The V end was cut by 4 bases, the J end by 5 bases, with 18 bases between. The CDR3: CASSPQPGPGETQYF. CDR3 coding DNA: TGTGCCAGCAGCCCACAACCCGGGCCGGGGGAGACCCAGTACTTC.

The chain recombines TRBV6-5 with TRBJ2-3, with a weak D call TRBD1 (5 bases). Deletions cut 2 bases from V and 5 bases from J, with 11 bases between. There are 14 residues in the CDR3. Per the germline V gene, CDR1 is MNHEY and CDR2 is SVGAGI. CDR3 bases: TGTGCCAGCAGTTACAGTCAGGGTGAAGATACGCAGTATTTT. It specifies CASSYSQGEDTQYF.

The chain uses TRBV25-1 and TRBJ2-5; TRBD2 matches at 7 bases. Germline V gives CDR1 MGHDK, CDR2 SYGVNS. This CDR3 contains 13 residues. Trimming cost V 1 base and J 5 bases; bases outside gene matches: 1. The CDR3 spells CASSEWEGETQYF. The CDR3 DNA reads as TGTGCCAGCAGTGAATGGGAGGGCGAGACCCAGTACTTC.